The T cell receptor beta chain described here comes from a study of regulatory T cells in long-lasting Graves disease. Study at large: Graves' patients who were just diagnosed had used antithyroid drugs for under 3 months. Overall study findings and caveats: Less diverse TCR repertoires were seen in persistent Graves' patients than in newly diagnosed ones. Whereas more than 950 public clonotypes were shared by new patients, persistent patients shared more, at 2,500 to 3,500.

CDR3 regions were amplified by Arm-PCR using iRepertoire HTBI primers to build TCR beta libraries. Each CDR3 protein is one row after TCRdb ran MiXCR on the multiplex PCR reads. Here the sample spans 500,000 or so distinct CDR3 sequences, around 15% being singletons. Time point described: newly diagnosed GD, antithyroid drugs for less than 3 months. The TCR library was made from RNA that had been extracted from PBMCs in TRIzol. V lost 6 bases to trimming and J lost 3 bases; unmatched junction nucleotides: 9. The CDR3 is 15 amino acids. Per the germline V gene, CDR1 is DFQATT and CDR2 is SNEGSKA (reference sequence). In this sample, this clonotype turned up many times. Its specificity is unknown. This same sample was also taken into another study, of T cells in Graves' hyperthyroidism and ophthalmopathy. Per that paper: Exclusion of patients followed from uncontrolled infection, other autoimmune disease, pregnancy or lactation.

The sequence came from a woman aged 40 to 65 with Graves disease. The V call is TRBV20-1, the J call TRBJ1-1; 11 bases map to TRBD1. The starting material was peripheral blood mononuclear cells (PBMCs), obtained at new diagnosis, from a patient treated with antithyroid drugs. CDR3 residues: CSAEYRTGGYTEAFF. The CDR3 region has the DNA TGCAGTGCCGAGTATAGGACAGGGGGCTACACTGAAGCTTTCTTT.